A selection of T cell receptor beta chains follows, all from one sample in a study of blood T cell repertoires in COVID-19. Profiling relied on immunoSEQ multiplex PCR, and the TCRdb table lists in-frame clones only, not all of them. Of approximately 77,000 clones listed, 86% are singletons. The sample comprised peripheral blood. These receptor sequences come from a man aged 25 to 40 with acute or convalescent COVID-19. Both conserved end residues are part of each CDR3. Each record gives: J gene, D gene, V gene, CDR3 length, clone size, CDR3 protein, CDR3 DNA. The D gene is left open where the match is weak. Size values are once, few and many counts, or a class for expanded clones, and some rows have none.

TRBJ2-2 | NA | TRBV27 | 14 | NA | CASTLNRNTGELFF | TGTGCCAGCACGTTAAACAGAAACACCGGGGAGCTGTTTTTT
TRBJ1-4 | NA | TRBV6-5 | 14 | NA | CASINRVTNEKLFF | TGTGCCAGCATTAACAGGGTTACTAATGAAAAACTGTTTTTT
TRBJ1-4 | NA | TRBV5-1 | 17 | NA | CASSTRPTGATNEKLFF | TGCGCCAGCAGCACACGTCCAACCGGGGCAACTAATGAAAAACTGTTTTTT
TRBJ1-3 | NA | TRBV19 | 15 | NA | CASRVVYSAGNTIYF | TGTGCCAGTAGGGTAGTTTATTCCGCTGGAAACACCATATATTTT
TRBJ1-1 | NA | TRBV6-1 | 16 | NA | CASSEYGGTMNTEAFF | TGTGCCAGCAGTGAATATGGGGGGACGATGAACACTGAAGCTTTCTTT
TRBJ2-7 | NA | TRBV6-2/TRBV6-3 | 15 | NA | CASSYGTPSSYEQYF | TGTGCCAGCAGTTACGGGACTCCCAGCTCCTACGAGCAGTACTTC
TRBJ1-1 | NA | TRBV29-1 | 13 | NA | CSARSRTNYEAFF | TGCAGCGCTAGGTCCAGGACAAACTATGAAGCTTTCTTT
TRBJ1-1 | NA | TRBV6-5 | 13 | NA | CASTSPGGTEAFF | TGTGCCAGCACCTCCCCGGGTGGAACTGAAGCTTTCTTT
TRBJ1-6 | TRBD1 | TRBV19 | 16 | NA | CASSMSGQGDGSPLHF | TGTGCCAGTAGTATGTCTGGCCAGGGGGACGGTTCACCCCTCCACTTT
TRBJ2-3 | NA | TRBV5-4 | 12 | few | CASSPLGDTQYF | TGTGCCAGCAGCCCACTAGGCGATACGCAGTATTTT
TRBJ1-6 | NA | TRBV7-2 | 15 | NA | CASTPQSLERETLHF | TGTGCCAGCACCCCGCAGAGCCTGGAGAGAGAAACCCTCCACTTT
TRBJ1-2 | TRBD1 | TRBV28 | 13 | few | CASIDLGTGYYTF | TGTGCCAGCATCGACCTTGGGACAGGGTACTACACCTTC
TRBJ2-4 | NA | TRBV18 | 15 | once | CASSQVPGGRDIQYF | TGTGCCAGCTCACAAGTCCCCGGGGGGCGAGACATTCAGTACTTC
TRBJ1-1 | TRBD1 | TRBV7-2 | 13 | NA | CASSLQWGQEAFF | TGTGCCAGCAGCCTACAGTGGGGACAGGAAGCTTTCTTT
TRBJ1-2 | TRBD1 | TRBV25-1 | 15 | NA | CASSEYGVGTGQHTF | TGTGCCAGCAGTGAATACGGCGTTGGGACAGGACAACACACCTTC